This passage covers 21 T cell receptor beta chains from one sample sequenced in a study of T cells in Graves' hyperthyroidism and ophthalmopathy. RNA transcripts provided the source from which TCR beta CDR3 regions were amplified. A set of HTBI primers served as the primers for a first-round RT-PCR of the TCR CDR3. MiXCR, run by TCRdb on the multiplex PCR reads, gives a single entry per CDR3 protein. The sample carries hundreds of thousands of distinct CDR3 sequences, roughly 46% recorded once. The sample consisted of peripheral blood or thyroid tissue (not recorded which). All receptors come from a woman between 18 and 29 years old with Graves' hyperthyroidism.

This chain links TRBV20-1 with TRBJ1-1; D gene uncertain. Germline V lookup: CDR1 DFQATT, CDR2 SNEGSKA (reference sequence). This CDR3 contains 13 residues. The V gene lost 5 bases and the J gene lost 0 bases, with 10 bases spanning the gap. The CDR3 coding sequence is TGCAGTGCTCCCAGGCTCATGAACACTGAAGCTTTCTTT. It encodes CSAPRLMNTEAFF.

The genes are TRBV29-1 and TRBJ2-7; D remains ambiguous. Germline-derived CDR1 and CDR2 are SQVTM and ANQGSEA. This CDR3 is built from 10 residues. Here the CDR3 DNA reads TGCAGTGCTAGCTCCTACGAGCAGTACTTC. It is translated as CSASSYEQYF.

The V and J genes are TRBV12-3 or TRBV12-4 and TRBJ2-7; no clear D gene. The ends were cut back, 4 bases at V and 3 bases at J, with 7 bases in the middle. CDR3 size: 12 residues. The CDR3 here is CASSSLRYEQYF. Here the CDR3 DNA reads TGTGCCAGCAGTTCGCTTCGCTACGAGCAGTACTTC.

This clonotype is a singleton in its sample. The germline gene is not matched at one end of the junction; a read error may be the cause. The rearrangement links TRBV20-1 to TRBJ2-2; 7 nucleotides align to TRBD2. Germline CDR1 reads DFQATT; CDR2 reads SNEGSKA (reference sequence). The CDR3 loop spans 15 amino acids. Written as DNA, the CDR3 is TGCAGTGCTAGTGACGGGAGGAAGTTGGCCGGGGAGCCGTTTTTT. It yields the protein CSASDGRKLAGEPFF.

Note on this clonotype: The junction and the germline gene differ at one end; a read error may be behind it. This chain's CDR3 is CASSSRPLEQYF. CDR3 in DNA: TGTGCTAGCAGCTCCCGGCCGCTGGAGCAGTACTTC. V gene TRBV7-6 combines with J gene TRBJ2-7, with D hard to call. This CDR3 spans 12 amino acids. In germline, CDR1 is SGHVS, CDR2 FNYEAQ.

Concerning this clonotype itself: A much larger clone is a single base away; this may be a read error. This rearrangement joins TRBV7-2 to TRBJ1-1, with D possibly matching TRBD1 (5 bases). Looked up from germline, CDR1 is SGHTA and CDR2 is FQGNSA. The CDR3 loop spans 11 amino acids. V lost 5 bases to trimming and J lost 12 bases, with 13 bases between them. CDR3 amino acids: CASSLGVMTFF. The CDR3 DNA sequence: TGTGCCAGCAGCCTAGGGGTTATGACTTTCTTT.

V gene TRBV7-9 combines with J gene TRBJ2-3; D unresolved. V was cut by 4 bases and J by 4 bases, with 12 bases left in between. The CDR3 has 14 residues. Germline V gene data show CDR1 as SEHNR and CDR2 as FQNEAQ (reference sequence). CDR3 region: CASSSTRLADTQYF. The CDR3, as DNA: TGTGCCAGCAGCTCCACGCGACTGGCAGATACGCAGTATTTT.

This chain uses TRBV5-4 with TRBJ1-3, with D tentatively TRBD1 (5 bases). Looked up from germline, CDR1 is SGHNT and CDR2 is YYREEE (reference sequence). This CDR3 contains 20 residues. Trimming removed 0 bases from V and 0 bases from J, with 22 bases in between. The CDR3, as DNA: TGTGCCAGCAGCTTGGTGGGGCTGAAGACGTATGCGATCTCTGGAAACACCATATATTTT. Its protein product is CASSLVGLKTYAISGNTIYF.

V gene TRBV15 combines with J gene TRBJ2-2; 10 bases agree with TRBD1. CDR3 length: 16 amino acids. Germline V CDR1 and CDR2: LNHNV, YYDKDF (reference sequence). With V trimmed by 1 base and J by 3 bases, 2 bases remained unmatched. The CDR3 bases are TGTGCCACCAGCAGAGTGGGGACAGGGGACACCGGGGAGCTGTTTTTT. It is translated as CATSRVGTGDTGELFF.

This clonotype has at least ten counts. The rearrangement joins TRBV5-5 to TRBJ1-2; possibly TRBD1 for D (5 bases). Trimming left V 7 bases short and J 3 bases short, with 10 bases between. CDR1 SGHKS and CDR2 YYEKEE come from the germline V gene (reference sequence). The CDR3 is 12 amino acids. As DNA, the CDR3 is TGTGCCAGCTTTCGACAGCACTATGGCTACACCTTC. Its translation: CASFRQHYGYTF.

Worth noting for this clonotype: A junction end diverges from the germline sequence, so it may reflect a read error. CDR3: CASNQVTRTEQYF. Here the CDR3 DNA reads TGCGCCAGCAACCAAGTCACTAGGACCGAGCAGTACTTC. J is TRBJ2-7 and V is TRBV4-1, with D tentatively TRBD2 (5 bases). This CDR3 spans 13 amino acids. Germline loops: CDR1 MGHRA, CDR2 YSYEKL.

As concerns this clonotype: A much larger clone differs from this one at a single base, so this may be a read error. V gene TRBV29-1 combines with J gene TRBJ2-5; no reliable D call. The CDR3 runs to 13 residues. Germline V CDR1 and CDR2: SQVTM, ANQGSEA. Trimming cost V 1 base and J 1 base, with 7 bases left between them. CDR3: CSVEGGAQETQYF. Written as DNA, the CDR3 is TGCAGCGTTGAAGGCGGAGCCCAAGAGACCCAGTACTTC.

This clonotype was seen a handful of times. The V gene is TRBV25-1, the J gene TRBJ2-1, with 7 bases fitting TRBD1. Germline-derived CDR1 and CDR2 are MGHDK and SYGVNS. V lost 3 bases, J lost 5 bases, and 7 bases stayed unmatched. The CDR3 is 15 residues long. CDR3 bases: TGTGCCAGCAGTGATTACTCCGACAGGGACAATGAGCAGTTCTTC. Its protein product is CASSDYSDRDNEQFF.

This sequence joins TRBV12-3 or TRBV12-4 and TRBJ1-3; D possibly corresponds to TRBD1 (6 bases). The CDR3 runs to 16 residues. Trimming left V 2 bases short and J 7 bases short, with 18 bases between. The CDR3 coding sequence is TGTGCCAGCAGTTTATCGTATTCAGGGGCCACGAACACCATATATTTT. It translates to CASSLSYSGATNTIYF.

The CDR3, as DNA: TGTGCCAGCAGCCCTCGGGACGGAGAAGCTTTCTTT. The encoded protein is CASSPRDGEAFF. The chain combines TRBV7-9 with TRBJ1-1, with D perhaps matching TRBD1 (5 bases). Germline CDR1 is SEHNR and CDR2 is FQNEAQ (reference sequence). V lost 5 bases to trimming and J lost 8 bases, with 12 bases between them. The CDR3 totals 12 residues.

The DNA of the CDR3 is TGTGCCAGCAGTGAAATGTTGAGTTGGGTTGAAGCTTTCTTT. The encoded protein is CASSEMLSWVEAFF. V and J are TRBV6-1 and TRBJ1-1; D remains unclear. CDR3 size: 14 residues. Germline-derived CDR1 and CDR2 are MNHNS and SASEGT. V lost 2 bases and J lost 7, with 14 bases in between.

The chain recombines TRBV7-2 with TRBJ1-4; D gene ambiguous. Germline CDR1 is SGHTA and CDR2 is FQGNSA. Trimming cost V 4 bases and J 7 bases, with 19 bases left between them. The CDR3 sequence is 16 residues long. The CDR3 sequence: CASSSLPGSYGEKLFF. The CDR3 bases are TGTGCCAGCAGCTCGCTCCCGGGATCTTACGGTGAAAAACTGTTTTTT.

The rearrangement uses TRBV20-1 and TRBJ2-6; D call uncertain. This CDR3 has 16 amino acids. Trimming left V 0 bases short and J 5 bases short, with 14 bases between. Per the germline V gene, CDR1 is DFQATT and CDR2 is SNEGSKA (reference sequence). The CDR3 is CSARDSRDRRANVLTF. CDR3 coding DNA: TGCAGTGCTAGAGATAGCCGAGATAGACGGGCCAACGTCCTGACTTTC.

This clonotype showed up just a few times. The rearrangement links TRBV2 to TRBJ1-2; TRBD1 matches 10 bases. The junction had 2 bases not matched to a gene; V was cut back by 1 base and J by 3 bases. The CDR3 covers 15 residues. The V gene's germline CDR1 is SNHLY and CDR2 FYNNEI. CDR3 loop: CASSEGTGGDYGYTF. In nucleotides, the CDR3 is TGTGCCAGCAGTGAAGGGACAGGGGGGGACTATGGCTACACCTTC.

This chain uses TRBV9 with TRBJ1-6, with 9 bases lining up with TRBD1. The trim removed 3 bases at V and 9 bases at J, leaving 7 bases unmatched. This CDR3 region has 15 residues. The germline V gene encodes CDR1 SGDLS and CDR2 YYNGEE. CDR3 sequence (DNA): TGTGCCAGCAGCGCCCAGACAGGGGGGAGTTCACCCCTCCACTTT. This translates into CASSAQTGGSSPLHF. The entire variable domain, with the rest obtained from reference TRBV9 and TRBJ1-6, is as follows: DSGVTQTPKHLITATGQRVTLRCSPRSGDLSVYWYQQSLDQGLQFLIQYYNGEERAKGNILERFSAQQFPDLHSELNLSSLELGDSALYFCASSAQTGGSSPLHFGNGTRLTVT.

The sample holds a few counts of this clonotype. The gene calls are TRBV24-1 and TRBJ1-2; no definite D call. Germline V lookup: CDR1 KGHDR, CDR2 SFDVKD. V was pared by 11 bases and J by 3 bases, with 18 bases between. The CDR3 spans 14 residues. DNA for the CDR3: TGTGCCAGCCGAGGGTCAGTTCTTGACTATGGCTACACCTTC. As protein: CASRGSVLDYGYTF.